This record concerns one T cell receptor beta chain sequence. This sample is drawn from a study of shared clonotypes between healthy human individuals. Sequencing was performed with immunoSEQ multiplex PCR; in TCRdb, only in-frame clones are kept and a portion is missing. Of approximately 980,000 clones detected, more than 75% appear once; the ten largest clones hold roughly 1.5%. The germline gives CDR1 SGHRS, CDR2 YFSETQ. Trimming pared 4 bases from V and 0 bases from J, leaving 13 bases between. The CDR3 contains 16 residues. This receptor was taken from a man aged 18 to 35 in good health. Material: memory CD4+ T cells sorted from blood. Stated subset: CD45RA-negative fraction. The chain couples TRBV5-1 to TRBJ2-2; D not resolved. The CDR3 DNA sequence: TGCGCCAGCAGCCCCGGATCCGCCACGAACACCGGGGAGCTGTTTTTT. Protein sequence: CASSPGSATNTGELFF.